Following are 11 T cell receptor beta chains from one sample sequenced in a study of regulatory T cells in long-lasting Graves disease. Time point noted: persistent/refractory GD, antithyroid drugs over 5 years with positive TRAb. Following extraction of RNA from PBMCs, that RNA was used to make the TCR library. Building the TCR beta libraries relied on iRepertoire HTBI primers, and CDR3 regions underwent Arm-PCR. One entry per CDR3 protein results from TCRdb running MiXCR on the multiplex PCR reads. The sample lists about 470,000 distinct CDR3 sequences, 20% to 25% seen once, with 7% to 9% in the top ten. The sample in question was peripheral blood mononuclear cells (PBMCs), obtained when the disease was refractory, from a patient treated with antithyroid drugs. The receptors come from a female donor with Graves disease.

This clonotype was detected many times. This chain uses TRBV12-3 or TRBV12-4 with TRBJ1-2; possibly TRBD1 for D (6 bases). The CDR3 has 14 residues. V was shortened by 3 bases and J by 5 bases, with 13 bases between the two germline ends. CDR3 residues: CASSFDRSRYGYTF. The CDR3 DNA is TGTGCCAGCAGTTTCGACAGGTCGAGATATGGCTACACCTTC.

This chain links TRBV29-1 with TRBJ2-5, with TRBD2 identical over 16 bases. In germline, CDR1 is SQVTM, CDR2 ANQGSEA. The J segment lost 9 bases and the V segment lost 5 bases, leaving 6 bases of the junction unmatched. CDR3 length: 14 residues. The CDR3 nucleotides are TGCAGCGTTTCGACCGGGACTAGCGGGAGGGCCCAGTACTTC. The encoded protein is CSVSTGTSGRAQYF.

This clonotype has a count of ten or more. The rearrangement links TRBV2 to TRBJ1-5; D gene uncertain. The CDR3 totals 15 residues. In germline, CDR1 is SNHLY, CDR2 FYNNEI. The V and J ends lost 3 bases and 6 bases respectively, with 15 bases between them. The CDR3 coding sequence is TGTGCCAGCAGTGAGGTTAGCTTTAGTGGTCAGCCCCAGCATTTT. Protein sequence: CASSEVSFSGQPQHF.

This clonotype was observed at least ten times. V and J are TRBV13 and TRBJ1-2; D remains unclear. CDR3 length: 14 residues. Trimming cost V 4 bases and J 1 base, with 10 bases left between them. CDR1 is PRHDT, CDR2 FYEKMQ, per germline (reference sequence). Here the CDR3 DNA reads TGTGCCAGCAGCTCGGCCCCGTTTAACTATGGCTACACCTTC. Amino acids: CASSSAPFNYGYTF.

This clonotype was seen only a few times. J is TRBJ1-2 and V is TRBV10-3; a possible D gene is TRBD1 (5 bases). The CDR3 runs 15 residues. Trimming stripped 2 bases from V and 4 bases from J, with 14 bases between. CDR1 and CDR2 from the germline V gene are ENHRY and SYGVKD. CDR3 sequence reads: CAISETQRGIYGYTF. The CDR3 DNA is TGTGCCATCAGTGAGACGCAGCGGGGGATCTATGGCTACACCTTC.

This rearrangement joins TRBV6-1 to TRBJ2-7, with 7 bases matching TRBD1. With 6 bases clipped from V and 7 bases from J, the junction kept 12 bases outside the gene matches. Germline lookup yields CDR1 MNHNS and CDR2 SASEGT. The CDR3 covers 14 residues. The CDR3 region is CASSNDHTGDEQYF. The CDR3 DNA is TGTGCCAGCAGCAATGACCATACAGGGGATGAGCAGTACTTC.

This clonotype has a count of ten or more. This chain links TRBV28 with TRBJ1-5, with 7 positions matching TRBD1. The CDR3 is 15 amino acids. The junction had 7 bases not matched to a gene; V was cut back by 7 bases and J by 1 base. Germline values: CDR1 MDHEN, CDR2 SYDVKM. The CDR3 nucleotides are TGTGCCAGCACACCTCAGGGGGTCAGCAATCAGCCCCAGCATTTT. Its translation is CASTPQGVSNQPQHF.

With respect to this clonotype: No conserved phenylalanine or tryptophan is present at the end of the CDR3, so a read error is the likely explanation. The DNA is left out, because the CDR3 cannot be placed on it with certainty; the CDR3 is given as TCRdb lists it. This rearrangement joins TRBV6-1 to TRBJ2-1. Germline V CDR1 and CDR2: MNHNS, SASEGT. The CDR3 has 13 amino acids, counting both end residues. CDR3 protein: CASSESFWGSLVV.

This chain connects TRBV28 to TRBJ1-2; D is undetermined. Trimming stripped 4 bases from V and 6 bases from J, with 15 bases between. The CDR3 has 14 amino acids. Germline V gene sequence: CDR1 MDHEN, CDR2 SYDVKM. CDR3 in amino acids: CASSSPVTPHGYTF. The CDR3 DNA is TGTGCCAGCAGTTCCCCCGTGACTCCGCATGGCTACACCTTC.

This clonotype was counted a few times. V gene TRBV30 combines with J gene TRBJ1-5; D ambiguous. Looked up from germline, CDR1 is GTSNPN and CDR2 is SVGIG (reference sequence). This CDR3 comprises 13 residues. The V and J ends lost 0 bases and 7 bases respectively, with 10 bases between them. The CDR3 loop is CAWSVQDRQPQHF. For the CDR3, the DNA is TGTGCCTGGAGTGTGCAGGATCGCCAGCCCCAGCATTTT.

This clonotype was seen repeatedly, ten times or more. The chain uses TRBV11-3 and TRBJ2-5; TRBD2 matches 8 bases. J was trimmed by 3 bases and V by 3 bases; bases with no gene match: 12. The length of the CDR3 is 17 residues. Germline V lookup: CDR1 SGHNT, CDR2 YENEEA. The CDR3 nucleotides are TGTGCCAGCAGCTTGATGGGTTATAGCGGGATGGAAGAGACCCAGTACTTC. As protein: CASSLMGYSGMEETQYF.